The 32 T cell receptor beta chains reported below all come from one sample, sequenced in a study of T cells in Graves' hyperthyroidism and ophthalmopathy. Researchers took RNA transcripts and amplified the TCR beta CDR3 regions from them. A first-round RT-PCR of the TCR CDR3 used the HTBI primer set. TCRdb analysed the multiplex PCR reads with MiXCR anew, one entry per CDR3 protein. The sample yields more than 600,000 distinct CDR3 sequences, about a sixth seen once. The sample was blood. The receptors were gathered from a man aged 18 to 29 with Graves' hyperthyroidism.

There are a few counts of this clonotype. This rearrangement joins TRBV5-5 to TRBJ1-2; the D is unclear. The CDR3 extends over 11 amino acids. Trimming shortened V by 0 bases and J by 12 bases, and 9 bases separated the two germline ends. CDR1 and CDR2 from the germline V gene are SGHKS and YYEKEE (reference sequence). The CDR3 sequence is CASSLEGPDTF. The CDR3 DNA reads TGTGCCAGCAGCTTGGAGGGTCCCGACACCTTC.

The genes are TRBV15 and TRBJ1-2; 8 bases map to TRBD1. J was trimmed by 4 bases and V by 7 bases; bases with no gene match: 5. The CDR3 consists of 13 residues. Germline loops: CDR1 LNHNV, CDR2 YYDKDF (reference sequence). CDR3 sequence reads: CATKQGAGYGYTF. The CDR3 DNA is TGTGCCACCAAGCAGGGGGCGGGCTATGGCTACACCTTC. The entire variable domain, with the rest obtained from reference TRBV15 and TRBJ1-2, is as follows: DAMVIQNPRYQVTQFGKPVTLSCSQTLNHNVMYWYQQKSSQAPKLLFHYYDKDFNNEADTPDNFQSRRPNTSFCFLDIRSPGLGDTAMYLCATKQGAGYGYTFGSGTRLTVV.

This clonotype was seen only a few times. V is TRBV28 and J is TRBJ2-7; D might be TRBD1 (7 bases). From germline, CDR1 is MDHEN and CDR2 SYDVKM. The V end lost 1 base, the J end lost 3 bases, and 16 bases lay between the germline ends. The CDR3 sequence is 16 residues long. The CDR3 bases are TGTGCCAGCAGTTTATCGGCCCAGGGGGGCTTCTACGAGCAGTACTTC. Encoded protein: CASSLSAQGGFYEQYF.

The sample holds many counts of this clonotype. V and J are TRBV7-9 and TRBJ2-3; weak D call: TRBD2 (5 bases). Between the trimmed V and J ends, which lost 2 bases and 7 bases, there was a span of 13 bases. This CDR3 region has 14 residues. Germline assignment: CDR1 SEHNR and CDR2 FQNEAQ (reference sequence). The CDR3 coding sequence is TGTGCCAGCAGCTTAAGTTCGGGATCTAATACGCAGTATTTT. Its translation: CASSLSSGSNTQYF.

The CDR3 spells CASSLEFGGDTQYF. The CDR3 region has the DNA TGTGCCAGCAGCTTAGAATTTGGGGGAGATACGCAGTATTTT. The J gene is TRBJ2-3, the V gene TRBV7-6, with D possibly being TRBD1 or TRBD2 (5 bases each). CDR3 length equals 14 residues. Germline values: CDR1 SGHVS, CDR2 FNYEAQ. With 1 base removed from V and 5 bases from J, the gap between germline ends came to 10 bases.

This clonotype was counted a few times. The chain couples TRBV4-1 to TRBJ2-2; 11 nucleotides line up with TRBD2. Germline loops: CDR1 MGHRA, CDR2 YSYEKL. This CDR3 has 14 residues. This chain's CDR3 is CATSLAGGGGELFF. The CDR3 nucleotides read TGCGCTACTAGCCTAGCGGGAGGAGGCGGGGAGCTGTTTTTT.

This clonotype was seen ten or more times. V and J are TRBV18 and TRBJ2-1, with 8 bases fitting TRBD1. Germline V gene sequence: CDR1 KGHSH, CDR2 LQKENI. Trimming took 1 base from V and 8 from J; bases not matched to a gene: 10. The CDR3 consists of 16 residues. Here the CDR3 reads CASSPLDRGRRYEQFF. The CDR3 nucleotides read TGTGCCAGCTCACCACTCGACAGGGGCCGGAGATATGAGCAGTTCTTC.

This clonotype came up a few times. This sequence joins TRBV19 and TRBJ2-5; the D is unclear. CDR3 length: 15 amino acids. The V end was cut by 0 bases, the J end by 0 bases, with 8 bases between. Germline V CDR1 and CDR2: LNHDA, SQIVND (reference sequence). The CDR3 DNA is TGTGCCAGTAGTATAGATCGGCGGAACCAAGAGACCCAGTACTTC. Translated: CASSIDRRNQETQYF.

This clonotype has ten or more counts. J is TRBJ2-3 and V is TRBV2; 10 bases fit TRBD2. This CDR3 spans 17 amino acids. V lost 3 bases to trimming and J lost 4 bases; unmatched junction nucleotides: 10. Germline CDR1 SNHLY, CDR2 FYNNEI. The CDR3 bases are TGTGCCAGCAGTGACGAGGGAGCGGGAGGGCCTCCAGATACGCAGTATTTT. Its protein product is CASSDEGAGGPPDTQYF.

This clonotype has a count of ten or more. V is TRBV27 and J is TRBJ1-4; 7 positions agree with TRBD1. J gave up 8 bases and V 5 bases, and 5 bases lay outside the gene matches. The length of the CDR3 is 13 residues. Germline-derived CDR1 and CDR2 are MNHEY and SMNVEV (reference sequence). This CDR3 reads CASSEQGEEKLFF. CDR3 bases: TGTGCCAGCAGTGAGCAGGGGGAGGAAAAACTGTTTTTT.

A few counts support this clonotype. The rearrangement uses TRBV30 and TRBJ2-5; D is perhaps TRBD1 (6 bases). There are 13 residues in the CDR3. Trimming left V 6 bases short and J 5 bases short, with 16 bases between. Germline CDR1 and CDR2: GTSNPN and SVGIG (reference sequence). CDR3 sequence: CACPKGGRETQYF. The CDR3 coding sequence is TGTGCCTGCCCGAAAGGGGGTCGTGAGACCCAGTACTTC.

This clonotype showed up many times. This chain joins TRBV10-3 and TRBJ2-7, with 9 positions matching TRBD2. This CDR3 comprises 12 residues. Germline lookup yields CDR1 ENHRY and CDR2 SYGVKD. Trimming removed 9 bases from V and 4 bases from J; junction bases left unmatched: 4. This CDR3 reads CAIRTSEYEQYF. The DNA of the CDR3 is TGTGCCATACGGACTAGCGAGTACGAGCAGTACTTC.

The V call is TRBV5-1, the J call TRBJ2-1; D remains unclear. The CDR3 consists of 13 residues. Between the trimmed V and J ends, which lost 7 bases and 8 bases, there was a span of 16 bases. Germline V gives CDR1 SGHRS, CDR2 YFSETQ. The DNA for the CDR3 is TGCGCCAGCCGCCCTTCTGGCGGCTATGAGCAGTTCTTC. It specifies CASRPSGGYEQFF.

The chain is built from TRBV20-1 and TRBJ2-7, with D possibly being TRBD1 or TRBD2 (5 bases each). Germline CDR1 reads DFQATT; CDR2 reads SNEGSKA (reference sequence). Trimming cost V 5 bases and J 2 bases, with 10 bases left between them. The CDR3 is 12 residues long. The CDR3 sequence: CSADRDAYEQYF. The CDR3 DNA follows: TGCAGTGCTGACCGGGACGCCTACGAGCAGTACTTC.

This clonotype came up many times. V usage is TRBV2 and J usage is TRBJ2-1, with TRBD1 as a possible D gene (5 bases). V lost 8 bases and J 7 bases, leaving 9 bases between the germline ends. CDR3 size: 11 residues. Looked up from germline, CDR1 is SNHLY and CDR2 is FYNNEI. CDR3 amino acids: CASLRVNEQFF. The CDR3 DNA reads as TGTGCCAGCCTCAGGGTGAATGAGCAGTTCTTC.

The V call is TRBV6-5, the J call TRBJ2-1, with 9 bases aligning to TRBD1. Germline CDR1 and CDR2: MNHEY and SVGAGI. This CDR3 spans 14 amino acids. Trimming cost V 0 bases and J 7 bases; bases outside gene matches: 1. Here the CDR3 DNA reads TGTGCCAGCAGTTACTCGACAGGGGGGAATGAGCAGTTCTTC. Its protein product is CASSYSTGGNEQFF.

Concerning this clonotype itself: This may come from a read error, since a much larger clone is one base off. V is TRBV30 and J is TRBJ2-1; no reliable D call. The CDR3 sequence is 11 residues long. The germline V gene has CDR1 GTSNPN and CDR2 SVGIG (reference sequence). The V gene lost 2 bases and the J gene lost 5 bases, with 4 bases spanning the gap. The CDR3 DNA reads TGTGCCTGGAGTCTAAACAATGAGCAGTTCTTC. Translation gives CAWSLNNEQFF.

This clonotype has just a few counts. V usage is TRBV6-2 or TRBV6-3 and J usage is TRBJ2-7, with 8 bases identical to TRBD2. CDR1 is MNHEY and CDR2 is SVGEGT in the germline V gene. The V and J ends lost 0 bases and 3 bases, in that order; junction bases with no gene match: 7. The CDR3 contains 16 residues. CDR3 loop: CASSYSILAGLYEQYF. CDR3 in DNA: TGTGCCAGCAGTTACTCGATTTTAGCGGGACTCTACGAGCAGTACTTC.

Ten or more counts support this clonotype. CDR3 protein: CASSPERDPEQYF. The CDR3 DNA reads TGTGCCAGCTCACCAGAGCGGGACCCCGAGCAGTACTTC. The rearrangement joins TRBV18 to TRBJ2-7, with 7 positions matching TRBD2. Germline loops: CDR1 KGHSH, CDR2 LQKENI. V shed 2 bases, J shed 6 bases, and the junction held 4 bases outside the gene matches. The CDR3 sequence is 13 residues long. The full variable domain, completed using reference TRBV18 and TRBJ2-7, is NAGVMQNPRHLVRRRGQEARLRCSPMKGHSHVYWYRQLPEEGLKFMVYLQKENIIDESGMPKERFSAEFPKEGPSILRIQQVVRGDSAAYFCASSPERDPEQYFGPGTRLTVT.

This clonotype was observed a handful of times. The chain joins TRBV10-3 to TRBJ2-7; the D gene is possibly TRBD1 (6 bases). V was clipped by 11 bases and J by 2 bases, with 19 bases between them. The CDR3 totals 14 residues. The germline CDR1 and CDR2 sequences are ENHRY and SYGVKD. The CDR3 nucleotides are TGTGCCGGACCCGGGACAATTGGCCCCTACGAGCAGTACTTC. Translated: CAGPGTIGPYEQYF.

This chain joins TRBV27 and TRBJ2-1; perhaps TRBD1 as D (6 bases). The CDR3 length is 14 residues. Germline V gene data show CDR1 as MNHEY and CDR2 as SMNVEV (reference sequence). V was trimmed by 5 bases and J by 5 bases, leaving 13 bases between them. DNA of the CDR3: TGTGCCAGCAGTCCACGGCCAGGGGACAATGAGCAGTTCTTC. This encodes CASSPRPGDNEQFF.

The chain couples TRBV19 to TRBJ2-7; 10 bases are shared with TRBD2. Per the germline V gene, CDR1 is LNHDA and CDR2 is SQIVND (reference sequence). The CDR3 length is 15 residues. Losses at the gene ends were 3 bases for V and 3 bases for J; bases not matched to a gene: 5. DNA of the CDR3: TGTGCCAGTAGTATTGTCCCTAGCGGGAGCTACGAGCAGTACTTC. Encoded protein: CASSIVPSGSYEQYF. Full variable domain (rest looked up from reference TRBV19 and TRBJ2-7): DGGITQSPKYLFRKEGQNVTLSCEQNLNHDAMYWYRQDPGQGLRLIYYSQIVNDFQKGDIAEGYSVSREKKESFPLTVTSAQKNPTAFYLCASSIVPSGSYEQYFGPGTRLTVT.

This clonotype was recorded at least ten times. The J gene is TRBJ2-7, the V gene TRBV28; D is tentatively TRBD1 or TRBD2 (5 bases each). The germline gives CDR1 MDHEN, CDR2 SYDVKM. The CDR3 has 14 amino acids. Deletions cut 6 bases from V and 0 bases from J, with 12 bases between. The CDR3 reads CASSLRDGSYEQYF. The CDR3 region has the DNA TGTGCCAGCAGCTTACGGGACGGCTCCTACGAGCAGTACTTC.

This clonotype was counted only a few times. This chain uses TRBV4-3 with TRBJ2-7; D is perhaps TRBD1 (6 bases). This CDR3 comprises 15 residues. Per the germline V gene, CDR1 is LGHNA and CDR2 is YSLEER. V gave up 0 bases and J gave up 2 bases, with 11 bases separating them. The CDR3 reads CASSQEGRGTYEQYF. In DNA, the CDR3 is TGCGCCAGCAGCCAAGAGGGCAGGGGCACCTACGAGCAGTACTTC.

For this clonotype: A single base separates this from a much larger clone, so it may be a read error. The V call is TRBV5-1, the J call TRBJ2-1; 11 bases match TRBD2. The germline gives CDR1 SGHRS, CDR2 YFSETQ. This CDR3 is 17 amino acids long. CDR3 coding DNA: TGCGCCAGCAGCTTGTTTAGATATAGCGGGAGGGACAATGGGCAGTTCTTC. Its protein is CASSLFRYSGRDNGQFF.

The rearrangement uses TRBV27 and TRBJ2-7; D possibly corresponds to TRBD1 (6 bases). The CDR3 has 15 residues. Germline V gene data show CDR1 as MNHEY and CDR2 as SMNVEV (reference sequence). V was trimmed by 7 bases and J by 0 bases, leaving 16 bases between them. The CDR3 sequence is CASTRSDRFSYEQYF. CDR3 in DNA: TGTGCCAGCACCCGAAGTGACAGGTTCTCCTACGAGCAGTACTTC.

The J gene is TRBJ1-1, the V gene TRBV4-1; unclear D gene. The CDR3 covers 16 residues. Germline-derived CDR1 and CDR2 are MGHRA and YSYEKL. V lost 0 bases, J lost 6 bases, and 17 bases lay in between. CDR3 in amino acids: CASSQDVGTRSAEAFF. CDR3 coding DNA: TGCGCCAGCAGCCAAGATGTAGGCACACGTTCAGCTGAAGCTTTCTTT.

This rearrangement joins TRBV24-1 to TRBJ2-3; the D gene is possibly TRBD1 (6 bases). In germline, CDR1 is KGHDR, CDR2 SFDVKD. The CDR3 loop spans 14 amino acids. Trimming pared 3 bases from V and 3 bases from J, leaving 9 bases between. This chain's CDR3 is CATSDTRGTDTQYF. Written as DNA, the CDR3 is TGTGCCACCAGTGATACGAGGGGGACAGATACGCAGTATTTT.

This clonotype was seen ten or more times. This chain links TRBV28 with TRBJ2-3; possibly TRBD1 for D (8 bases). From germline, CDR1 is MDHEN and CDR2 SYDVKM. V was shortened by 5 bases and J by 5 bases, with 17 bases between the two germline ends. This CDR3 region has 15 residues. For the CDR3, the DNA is TGTGCCAGCAGTCCGCGGACAGGGAGGGAAGATACGCAGTATTTT. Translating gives CASSPRTGREDTQYF.

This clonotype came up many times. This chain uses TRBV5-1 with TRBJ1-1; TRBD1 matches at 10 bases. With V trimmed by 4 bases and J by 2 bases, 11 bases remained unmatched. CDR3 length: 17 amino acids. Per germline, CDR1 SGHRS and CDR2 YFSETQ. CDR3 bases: TGCGCCAGCAGCCCAAGAGGGACAGGGGTAGGAAACACTGAAGCTTTCTTT. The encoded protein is CASSPRGTGVGNTEAFF.

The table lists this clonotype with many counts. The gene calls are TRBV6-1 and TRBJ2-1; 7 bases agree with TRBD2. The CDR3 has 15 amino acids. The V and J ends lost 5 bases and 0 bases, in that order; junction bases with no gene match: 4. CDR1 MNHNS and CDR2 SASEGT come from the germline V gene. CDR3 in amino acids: CASSSSGTSYNEQFF. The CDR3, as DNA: TGTGCCAGCAGTTCTAGCGGAACCTCCTACAATGAGCAGTTCTTC.

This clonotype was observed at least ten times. Here the CDR3 reads CASSQRDRFWNEQFF. The DNA of the CDR3 is TGTGCCAGCAGCCAGAGGGACAGGTTCTGGAATGAGCAGTTCTTC. The V gene is TRBV14, the J gene TRBJ2-1; 8 bases are shared with TRBD1. After removal of 3 bases from V and 7 bases from J, the junction contained 8 bases not matched to a gene. The length of the CDR3 is 15 residues. The germline gives CDR1 SGHDN, CDR2 FVKESK.